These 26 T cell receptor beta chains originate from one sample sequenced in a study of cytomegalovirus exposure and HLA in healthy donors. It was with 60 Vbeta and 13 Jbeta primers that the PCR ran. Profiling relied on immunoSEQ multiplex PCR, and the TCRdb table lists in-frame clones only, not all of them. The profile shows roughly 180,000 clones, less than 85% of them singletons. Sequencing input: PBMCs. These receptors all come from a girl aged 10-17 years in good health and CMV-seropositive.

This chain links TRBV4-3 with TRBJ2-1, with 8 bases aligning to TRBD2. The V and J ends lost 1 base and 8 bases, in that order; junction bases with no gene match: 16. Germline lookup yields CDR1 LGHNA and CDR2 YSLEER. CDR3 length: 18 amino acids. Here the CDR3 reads CASSQGAPGLVYYDEQFF. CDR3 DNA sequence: TGCGCCAGCAGCCAAGGGGCGCCGGGACTAGTATATTATGATGAGCAGTTCTTC.

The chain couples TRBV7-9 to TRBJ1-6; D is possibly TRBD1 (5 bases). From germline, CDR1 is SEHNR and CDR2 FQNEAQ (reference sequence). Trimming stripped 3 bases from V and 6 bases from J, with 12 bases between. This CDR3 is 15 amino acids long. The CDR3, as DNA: TGTGCCAGCAGCTTCCAGTGGGGGGGTAATTCACCCCTCCACTTT. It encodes CASSFQWGGNSPLHF.

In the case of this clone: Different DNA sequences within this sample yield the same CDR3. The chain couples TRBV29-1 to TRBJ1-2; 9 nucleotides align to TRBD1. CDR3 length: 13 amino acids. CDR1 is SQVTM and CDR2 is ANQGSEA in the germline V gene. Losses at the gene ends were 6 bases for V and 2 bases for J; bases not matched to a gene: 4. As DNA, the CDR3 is TGCAGCGTCGGACAGGGGCCCAACTATGGCTACACCTTC. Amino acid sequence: CSVGQGPNYGYTF.

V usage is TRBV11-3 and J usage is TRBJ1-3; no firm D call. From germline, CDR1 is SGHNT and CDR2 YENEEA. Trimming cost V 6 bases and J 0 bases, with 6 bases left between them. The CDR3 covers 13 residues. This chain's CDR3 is CASRTSSGNTIYF. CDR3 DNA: TGTGCCAGCAGGACAAGCTCTGGAAACACCATATATTTT.

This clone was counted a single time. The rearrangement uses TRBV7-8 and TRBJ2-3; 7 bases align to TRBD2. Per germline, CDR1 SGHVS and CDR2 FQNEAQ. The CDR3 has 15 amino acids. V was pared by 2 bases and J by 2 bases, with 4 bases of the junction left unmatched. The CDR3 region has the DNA TGTGCCAGCAGCTTAATGGGACTATACACAGATACGCAGTATTTT. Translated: CASSLMGLYTDTQYF.

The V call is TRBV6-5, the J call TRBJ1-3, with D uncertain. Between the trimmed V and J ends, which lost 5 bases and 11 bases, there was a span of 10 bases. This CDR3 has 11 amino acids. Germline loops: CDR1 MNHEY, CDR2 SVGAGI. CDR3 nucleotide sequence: TGTGCCAGCAGTGAACTCCCTCCCATATATTTT. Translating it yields CASSELPPIYF.

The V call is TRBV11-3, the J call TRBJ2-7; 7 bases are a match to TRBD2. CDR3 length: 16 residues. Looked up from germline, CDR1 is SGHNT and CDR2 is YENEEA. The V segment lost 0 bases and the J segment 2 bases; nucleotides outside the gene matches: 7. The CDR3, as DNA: TGTGCCAGCAGCTTAGATTTCCTAGCGGCCACCTACGAGCAGTACTTC. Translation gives CASSLDFLAATYEQYF.

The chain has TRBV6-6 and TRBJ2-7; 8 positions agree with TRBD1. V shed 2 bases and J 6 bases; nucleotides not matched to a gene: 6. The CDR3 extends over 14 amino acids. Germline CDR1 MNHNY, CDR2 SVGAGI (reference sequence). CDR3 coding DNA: TGTGCCAGCAGTTACGGACAGGGCTTTCTCGAGCAGTACTTC. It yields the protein CASSYGQGFLEQYF.

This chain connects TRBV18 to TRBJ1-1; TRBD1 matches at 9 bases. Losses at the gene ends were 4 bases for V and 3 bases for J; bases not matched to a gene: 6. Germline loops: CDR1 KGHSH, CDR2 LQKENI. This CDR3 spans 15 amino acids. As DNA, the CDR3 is TGTGCCAGCTCACAAATACAGGGGGCTGACACTGAAGCTTTCTTT. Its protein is CASSQIQGADTEAFF.

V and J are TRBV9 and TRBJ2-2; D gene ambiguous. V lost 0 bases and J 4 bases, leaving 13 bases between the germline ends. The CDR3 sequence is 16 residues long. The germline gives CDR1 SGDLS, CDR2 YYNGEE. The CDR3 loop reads CASSVGVQRGTGELFF. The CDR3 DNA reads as TGTGCCAGCAGCGTAGGTGTCCAGCGTGGCACCGGGGAGCTGTTTTTT. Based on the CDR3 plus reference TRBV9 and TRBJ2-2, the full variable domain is DSGVTQTPKHLITATGQRVTLRCSPRSGDLSVYWYQQSLDQGLQFLIQYYNGEERAKGNILERFSAQQFPDLHSELNLSSLELGDSALYFCASSVGVQRGTGELFFGEGSRLTVL.

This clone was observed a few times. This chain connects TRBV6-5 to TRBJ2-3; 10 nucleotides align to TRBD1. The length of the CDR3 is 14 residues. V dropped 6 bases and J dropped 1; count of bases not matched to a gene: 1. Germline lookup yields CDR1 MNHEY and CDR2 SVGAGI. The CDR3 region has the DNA TGTGCCAGCAGCGGACAGGGGGGCACAGATACGCAGTATTTT. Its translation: CASSGQGGTDTQYF.

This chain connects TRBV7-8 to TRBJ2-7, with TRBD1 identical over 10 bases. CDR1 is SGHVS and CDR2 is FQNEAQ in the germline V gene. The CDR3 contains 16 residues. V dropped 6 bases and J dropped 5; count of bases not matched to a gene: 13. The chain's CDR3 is CASRTDAGQGRDEQYF. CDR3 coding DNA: TGTGCCAGCAGAACCGACGCGGGACAGGGGAGAGACGAGCAGTACTTC.

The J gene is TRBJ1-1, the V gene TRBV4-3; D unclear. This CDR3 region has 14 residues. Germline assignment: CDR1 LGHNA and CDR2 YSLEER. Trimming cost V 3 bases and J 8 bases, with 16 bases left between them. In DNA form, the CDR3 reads TGCGCCAGCAGCCAGTACTCTTGGGCTGGCGAAGCTTTCTTT. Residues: CASSQYSWAGEAFF.

The CDR3: CASGGQVRVGYTF. CDR3 coding DNA: TGTGCCAGCGGGGGACAGGTTCGAGTCGGCTACACCTTC. This chain uses TRBV7-9 with TRBJ1-2, with 8 nucleotides matching TRBD1. With V trimmed by 8 bases and J by 8 bases, 10 bases remained unmatched. This CDR3 contains 13 residues. Germline V lookup: CDR1 SEHNR, CDR2 FQNEAQ (reference sequence).

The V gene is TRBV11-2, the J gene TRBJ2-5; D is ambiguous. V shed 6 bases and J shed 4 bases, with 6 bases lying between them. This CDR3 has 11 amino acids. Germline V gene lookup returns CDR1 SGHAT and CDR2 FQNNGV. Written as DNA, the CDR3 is TGTGCCAGCAGGGCTGGAGAGACCCAGTACTTC. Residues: CASRAGETQYF.

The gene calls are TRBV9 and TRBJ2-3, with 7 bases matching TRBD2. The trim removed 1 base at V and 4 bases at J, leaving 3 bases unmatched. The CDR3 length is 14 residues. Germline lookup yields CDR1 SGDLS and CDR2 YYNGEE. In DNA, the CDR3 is TGTGCCAGCAGCGTATTGGGAGGGTCAGATACGCAGTATTTT. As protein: CASSVLGGSDTQYF.

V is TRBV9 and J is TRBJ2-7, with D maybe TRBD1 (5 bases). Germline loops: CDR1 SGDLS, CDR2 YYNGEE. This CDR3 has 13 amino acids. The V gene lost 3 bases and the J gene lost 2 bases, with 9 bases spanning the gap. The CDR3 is CASSGQNPYEQYF. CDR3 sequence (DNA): TGTGCCAGCAGCGGACAGAACCCCTACGAGCAGTACTTC.

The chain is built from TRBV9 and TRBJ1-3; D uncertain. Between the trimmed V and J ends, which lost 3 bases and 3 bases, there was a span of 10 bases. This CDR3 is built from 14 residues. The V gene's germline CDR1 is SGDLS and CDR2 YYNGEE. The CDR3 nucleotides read TGTGCCAGCAGCGGCGGACTTGGTGGAAACACCATATATTTT. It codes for CASSGGLGGNTIYF.

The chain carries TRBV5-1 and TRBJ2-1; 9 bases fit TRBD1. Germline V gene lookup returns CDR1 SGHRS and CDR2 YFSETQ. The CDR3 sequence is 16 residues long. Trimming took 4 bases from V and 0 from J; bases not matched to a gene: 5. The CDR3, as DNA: TGCGCCAGCAGCACAGGGACAGGGCCCTCCTACAATGAGCAGTTCTTC. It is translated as CASSTGTGPSYNEQFF.

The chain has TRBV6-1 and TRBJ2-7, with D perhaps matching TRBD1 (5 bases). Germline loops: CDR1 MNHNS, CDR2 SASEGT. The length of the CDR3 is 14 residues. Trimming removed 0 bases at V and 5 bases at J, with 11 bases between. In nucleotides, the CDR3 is TGTGCCAGCAGTGAAGCGCTTAGGGGCGACGAGCAGTACTTC. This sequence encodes CASSEALRGDEQYF.

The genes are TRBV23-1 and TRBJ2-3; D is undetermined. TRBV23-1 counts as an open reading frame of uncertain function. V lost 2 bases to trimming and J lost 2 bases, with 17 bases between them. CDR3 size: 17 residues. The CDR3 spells CASSQLTTPRNTDTQYF. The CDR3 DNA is TGCGCCAGCAGTCAACTCACGACCCCGCGGAACACAGATACGCAGTATTTT.

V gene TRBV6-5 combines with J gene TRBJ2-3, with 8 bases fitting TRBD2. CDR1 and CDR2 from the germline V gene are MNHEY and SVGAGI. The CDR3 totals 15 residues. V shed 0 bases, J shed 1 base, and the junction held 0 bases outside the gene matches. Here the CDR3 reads CASSYSRGGTDTQYF. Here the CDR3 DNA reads TGTGCCAGCAGTTACTCGCGGGGGGGCACAGATACGCAGTATTTT.

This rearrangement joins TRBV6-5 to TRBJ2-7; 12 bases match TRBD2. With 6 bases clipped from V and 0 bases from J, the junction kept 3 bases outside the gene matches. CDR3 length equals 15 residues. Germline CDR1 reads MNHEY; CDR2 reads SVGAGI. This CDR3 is CASRRTSGASYEQYF. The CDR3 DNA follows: TGTGCCAGCAGAAGGACTAGCGGGGCCTCCTACGAGCAGTACTTC.

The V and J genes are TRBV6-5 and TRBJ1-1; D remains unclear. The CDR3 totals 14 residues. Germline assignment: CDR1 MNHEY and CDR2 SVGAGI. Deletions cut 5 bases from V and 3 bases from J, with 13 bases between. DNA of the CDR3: TGTGCCAGCAGTCGCCACGGTCTCTACACTGAAGCTTTCTTT. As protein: CASSRHGLYTEAFF.

Here the CDR3 DNA reads TGTGCCAGCAGCCCTACAGGGGGTGGGACAGATACGCAGTATTTT. Its translation is CASSPTGGGTDTQYF. This sequence joins TRBV5-5 and TRBJ2-3, with 8 bases matching TRBD1. This CDR3 is 15 amino acids long. CDR1 SGHKS and CDR2 YYEKEE come from the germline V gene (reference sequence). After removal of 4 bases from V and 3 bases from J, the junction contained 7 bases not matched to a gene.

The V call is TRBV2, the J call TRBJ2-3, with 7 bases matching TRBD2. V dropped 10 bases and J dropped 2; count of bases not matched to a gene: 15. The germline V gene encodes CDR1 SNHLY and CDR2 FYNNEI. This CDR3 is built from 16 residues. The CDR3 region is CATTPEAGIYTDTQYF. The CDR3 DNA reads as TGTGCCACCACTCCTGAAGCGGGGATATACACAGATACGCAGTATTTT. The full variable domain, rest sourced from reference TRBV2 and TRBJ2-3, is EPEVTQTPSHQVTQMGQEVILRCVPISNHLYFYWYRQILGQKVEFLVSFYNNEISEKSEIFDDQFSVERPDGSNFTLKIRSTKLEDSAMYFCATTPEAGIYTDTQYFGPGTRLTVL.